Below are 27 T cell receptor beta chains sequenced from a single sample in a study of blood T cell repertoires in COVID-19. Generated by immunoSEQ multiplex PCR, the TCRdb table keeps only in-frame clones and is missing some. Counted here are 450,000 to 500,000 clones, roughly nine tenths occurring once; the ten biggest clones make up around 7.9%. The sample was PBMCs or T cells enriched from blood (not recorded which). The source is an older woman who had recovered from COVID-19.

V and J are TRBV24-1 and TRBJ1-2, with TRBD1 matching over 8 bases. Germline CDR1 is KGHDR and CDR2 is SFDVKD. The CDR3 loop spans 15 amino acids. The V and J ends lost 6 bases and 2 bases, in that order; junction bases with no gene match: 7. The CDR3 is CATSSDRGSNYGYTF. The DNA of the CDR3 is TGTGCCACCAGTTCAGACAGGGGTTCGAACTATGGCTACACCTTC.

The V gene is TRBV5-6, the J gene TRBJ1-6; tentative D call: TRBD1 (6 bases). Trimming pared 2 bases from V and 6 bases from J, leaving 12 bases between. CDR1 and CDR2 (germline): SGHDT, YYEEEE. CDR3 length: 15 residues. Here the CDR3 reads CASSFDRIGNSPLHF. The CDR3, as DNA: TGTGCCAGCAGCTTTGACAGGATCGGTAATTCACCCCTCCACTTT. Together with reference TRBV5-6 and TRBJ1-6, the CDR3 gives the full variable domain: DAGVTQSPTHLIKTRGQQVTLRCSPKSGHDTVSWYQQALGQGPQFIFQYYEEEERQRGNFPDRFSGHQFPNYSSELNVNALLLGDSALYLCASSFDRIGNSPLHFGNGTRLTVT.

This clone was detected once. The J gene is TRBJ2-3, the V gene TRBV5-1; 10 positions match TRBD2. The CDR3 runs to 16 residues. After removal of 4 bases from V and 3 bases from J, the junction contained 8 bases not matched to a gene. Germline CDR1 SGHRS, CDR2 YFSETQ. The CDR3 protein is CASSPAASGGTDTQYF. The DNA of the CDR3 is TGCGCCAGCAGCCCAGCCGCTAGCGGGGGAACAGATACGCAGTATTTT.

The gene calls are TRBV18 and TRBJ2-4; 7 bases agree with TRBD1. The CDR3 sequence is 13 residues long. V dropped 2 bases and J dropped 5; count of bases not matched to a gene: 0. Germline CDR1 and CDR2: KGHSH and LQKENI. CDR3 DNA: TGTGCCAGCTCACCAGGGACAGAAAACATTCAGTACTTC. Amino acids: CASSPGTENIQYF.

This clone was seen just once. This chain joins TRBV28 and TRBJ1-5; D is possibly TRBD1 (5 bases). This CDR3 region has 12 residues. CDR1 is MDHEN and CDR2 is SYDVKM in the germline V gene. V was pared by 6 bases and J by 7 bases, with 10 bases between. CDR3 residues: CASSQGRQPQHF. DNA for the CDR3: TGTGCCAGCAGCCAGGGCAGGCAGCCCCAGCATTTT.

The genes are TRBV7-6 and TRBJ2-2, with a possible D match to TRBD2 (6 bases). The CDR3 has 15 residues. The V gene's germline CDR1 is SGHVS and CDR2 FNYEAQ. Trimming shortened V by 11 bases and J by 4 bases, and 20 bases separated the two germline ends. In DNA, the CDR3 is TGTGCCTCGGCGAGGGACTCCCCTTCCACCGGGGAGCTGTTTTTT. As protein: CASARDSPSTGELFF.

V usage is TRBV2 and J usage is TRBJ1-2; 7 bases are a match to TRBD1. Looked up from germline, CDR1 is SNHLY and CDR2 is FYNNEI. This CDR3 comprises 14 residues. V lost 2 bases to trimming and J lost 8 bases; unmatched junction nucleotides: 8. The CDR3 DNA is TGTGCCAGCAGTGAAAAAGGGGAGACAGGGGGCTACACCTTC. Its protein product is CASSEKGETGGYTF. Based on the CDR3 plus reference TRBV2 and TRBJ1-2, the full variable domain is EPEVTQTPSHQVTQMGQEVILRCVPISNHLYFYWYRQILGQKVEFLVSFYNNEISEKSEIFDDQFSVERPDGSNFTLKIRSTKLEDSAMYFCASSEKGETGGYTFGSGTRLTVV.

The CDR3 nucleotides read TGCGCCAGCAGTGACTTTAGGAGGGGGCCTGGGGCCAACGTCCTGACTTTC. Its protein is CASSDFRRGPGANVLTF. This chain connects TRBV10-2 to TRBJ2-6; tentative D call: TRBD1 (7 bases). V shed 3 bases and J shed 2 bases, with 14 bases lying between them. The CDR3 contains 17 residues. Per the germline V gene, CDR1 is WSHSY and CDR2 is SAAADI.

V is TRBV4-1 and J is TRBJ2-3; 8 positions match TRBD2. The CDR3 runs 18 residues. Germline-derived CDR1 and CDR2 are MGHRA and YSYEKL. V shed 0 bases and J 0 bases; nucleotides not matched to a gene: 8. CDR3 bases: TGCGCCAGCAGCCAAGAAGGCAGCGGGGGAACTAGCACAGATACGCAGTATTTT. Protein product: CASSQEGSGGTSTDTQYF.

Here the CDR3 DNA reads TGCGCCAGCAGCTCCGCGACAGGCGTGGCAGATACGCAGTATTTT. It codes for CASSSATGVADTQYF. This sequence joins TRBV5-1 and TRBJ2-3, with a weak D call TRBD1 (6 bases). Germline CDR1 reads SGHRS; CDR2 reads YFSETQ. The V gene lost 3 bases and the J gene lost 4 bases, with 15 bases spanning the gap. The CDR3 consists of 15 residues.

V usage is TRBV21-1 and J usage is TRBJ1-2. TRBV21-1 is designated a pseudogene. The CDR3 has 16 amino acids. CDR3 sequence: CASSKGDRSTFNGYTF. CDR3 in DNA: TGTGCCAGCAGCAAAGGAGATAGATCGACTTTCAATGGCTACACCTTC.

In DNA, the CDR3 is TGTGCCATCAGTGACCTAACAGGGACTGGGGCCAACGTCCTGACTTTC. Protein sequence: CAISDLTGTGANVLTF. This chain connects TRBV10-3 to TRBJ2-6; a possible D gene is TRBD1 (6 bases). V was clipped by 3 bases and J by 2 bases, with 11 bases between them. The germline gives CDR1 ENHRY, CDR2 SYGVKD. This CDR3 contains 16 residues.

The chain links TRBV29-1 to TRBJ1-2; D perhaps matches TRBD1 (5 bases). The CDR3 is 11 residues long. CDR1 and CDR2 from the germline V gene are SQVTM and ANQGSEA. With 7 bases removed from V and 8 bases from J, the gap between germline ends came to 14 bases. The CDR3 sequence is CSGSKGLGYTF. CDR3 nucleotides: TGCAGCGGAAGCAAGGGGCTGGGCTACACCTTC.

The CDR3 loop is CASSLAGTGVEKLFF. The CDR3 DNA reads as TGCGCCAGCAGCTTGGCCGGGACAGGGGTTGAAAAACTGTTTTTT. The chain combines TRBV5-1 with TRBJ1-4; TRBD1 aligns across 10 bases. The CDR3 has 15 amino acids. V lost 0 bases, J lost 7 bases, and 3 bases stayed unmatched. Germline CDR1 reads SGHRS; CDR2 reads YFSETQ.

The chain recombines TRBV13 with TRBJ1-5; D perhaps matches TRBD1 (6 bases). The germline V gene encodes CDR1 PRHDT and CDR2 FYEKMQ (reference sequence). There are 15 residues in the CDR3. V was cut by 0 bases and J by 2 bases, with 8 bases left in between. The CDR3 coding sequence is TGTGCCAGCAGCTTAGGGGGGGCTGGCAATCAGCCCCAGCATTTT. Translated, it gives CASSLGGAGNQPQHF.

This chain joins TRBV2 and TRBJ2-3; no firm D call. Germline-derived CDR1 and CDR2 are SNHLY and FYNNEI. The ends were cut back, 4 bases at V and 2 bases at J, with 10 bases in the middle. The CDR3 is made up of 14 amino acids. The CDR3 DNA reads TGTGCCAGCAGTGTAACGCGATCCACAGATACGCAGTATTTT. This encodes CASSVTRSTDTQYF.

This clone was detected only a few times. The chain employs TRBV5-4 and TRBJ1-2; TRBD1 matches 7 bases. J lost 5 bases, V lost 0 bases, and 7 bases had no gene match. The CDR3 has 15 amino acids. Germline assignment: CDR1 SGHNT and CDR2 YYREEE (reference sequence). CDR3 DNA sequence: TGTGCCAGCAGCTTGGATTCGGGCAGGGGGTATGGCTACACCTTC. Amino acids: CASSLDSGRGYGYTF. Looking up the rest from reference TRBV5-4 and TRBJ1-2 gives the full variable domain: ETGVTQSPTHLIKTRGQQVTLRCSSQSGHNTVSWYQQALGQGPQFIFQYYREEENGRGNFPPRFSGLQFPNYSSELNVNALELDDSALYLCASSLDSGRGYGYTFGSGTRLTVV.

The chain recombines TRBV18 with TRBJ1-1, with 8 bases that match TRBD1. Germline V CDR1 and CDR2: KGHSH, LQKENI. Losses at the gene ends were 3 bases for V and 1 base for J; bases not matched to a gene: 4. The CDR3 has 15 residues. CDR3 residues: CASSPFGQGNTEAFF. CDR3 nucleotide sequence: TGTGCCAGCTCACCCTTCGGACAGGGGAACACTGAAGCTTTCTTT.

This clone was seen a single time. CDR3 residues: CASQHGQGTEAFF. CDR3 bases: TGCGCCAGTCAGCACGGACAGGGGACTGAAGCTTTCTTT. The rearrangement uses TRBV5-1 and TRBJ1-1; 9 bases fit TRBD1. CDR3 size: 13 residues. Germline lookup yields CDR1 SGHRS and CDR2 YFSETQ. V lost 8 bases to trimming and J lost 5 bases; unmatched junction nucleotides: 7.

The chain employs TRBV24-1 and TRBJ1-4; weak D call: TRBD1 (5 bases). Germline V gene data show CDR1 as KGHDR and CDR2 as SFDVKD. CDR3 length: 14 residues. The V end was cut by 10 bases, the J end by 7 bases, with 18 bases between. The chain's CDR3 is CATEGTPIREKLFF. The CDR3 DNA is TGTGCCACTGAGGGGACTCCAATCCGTGAAAAACTGTTTTTT.

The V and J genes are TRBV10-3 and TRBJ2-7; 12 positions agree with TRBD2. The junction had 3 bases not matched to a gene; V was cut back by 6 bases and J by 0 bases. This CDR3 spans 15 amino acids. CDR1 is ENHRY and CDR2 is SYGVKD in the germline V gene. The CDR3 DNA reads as TGTGCCATCAGGAGGACTAGCGGGGACTCCTACGAGCAGTACTTC. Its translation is CAIRRTSGDSYEQYF.

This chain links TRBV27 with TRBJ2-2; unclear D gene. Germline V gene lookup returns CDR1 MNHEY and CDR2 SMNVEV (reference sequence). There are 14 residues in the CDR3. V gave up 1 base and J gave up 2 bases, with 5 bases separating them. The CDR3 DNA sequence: TGTGCCAGCAGTTTATACAGAAACACCGGGGAGCTGTTTTTT. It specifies CASSLYRNTGELFF.

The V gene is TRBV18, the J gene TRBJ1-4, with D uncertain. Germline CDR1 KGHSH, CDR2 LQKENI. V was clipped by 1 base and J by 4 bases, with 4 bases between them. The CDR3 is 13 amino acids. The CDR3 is CASSPRLNEKLFF. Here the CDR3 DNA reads TGTGCCAGCTCACCACGTCTTAATGAAAAACTGTTTTTT.

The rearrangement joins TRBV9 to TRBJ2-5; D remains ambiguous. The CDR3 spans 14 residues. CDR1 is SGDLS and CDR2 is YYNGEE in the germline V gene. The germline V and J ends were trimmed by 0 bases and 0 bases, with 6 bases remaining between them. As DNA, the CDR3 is TGTGCCAGCAGCGTAGGAGGCAACCAAGAGACCCAGTACTTC. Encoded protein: CASSVGGNQETQYF.

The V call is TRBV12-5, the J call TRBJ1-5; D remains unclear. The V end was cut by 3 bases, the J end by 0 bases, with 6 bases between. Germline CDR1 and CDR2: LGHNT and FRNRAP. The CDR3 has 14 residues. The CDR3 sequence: CASGLAYSNQPQHF. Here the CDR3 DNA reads TGTGCTAGTGGTTTAGCCTATAGCAATCAGCCCCAGCATTTT.

This chain's CDR3 is CATSDPMRLAGGHGELFF. CDR3 sequence (DNA): TGTGCCACCAGTGACCCGATGCGACTAGCGGGGGGCCACGGGGAGCTGTTTTTT. The chain is built from TRBV24-1 and TRBJ2-2, with 13 bases matching TRBD2. The trim removed 4 bases at V and 7 bases at J, leaving 11 bases unmatched. CDR3 length: 18 residues. CDR1 is KGHDR and CDR2 is SFDVKD in the germline V gene.

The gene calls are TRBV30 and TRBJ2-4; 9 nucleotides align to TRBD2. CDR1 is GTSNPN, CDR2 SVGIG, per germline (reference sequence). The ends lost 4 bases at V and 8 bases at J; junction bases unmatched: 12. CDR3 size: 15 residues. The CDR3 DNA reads TGTGCCTGGATGGAGCCGGGACTAGCCTCGGACATTCAGTACTTC. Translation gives CAWMEPGLASDIQYF. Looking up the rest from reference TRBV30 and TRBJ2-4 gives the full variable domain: SQTIHQWPATLVQPVGSPLSLECTVEGTSNPNLYWYRQAAGRGLQLLFYSVGIGQISSEVPQNLSASRPQDRQFILSSKKLLLSDSGFYLCAWMEPGLASDIQYFGAGTRLSVL.